Detailed here is one TCR beta chain. This sample was included in a study of blood T cell repertoires in COVID-19. Study-wide context: The analysed material was cDNA or gDNA that came from T cells, B-cell-depleted T cells, or PBMCs.

Authors' methods: The authors estimated nucleated cell counts from reference gene primer amplification. TCRdb keeps only in-frame clones here, not all; method: immunoSEQ multiplex PCR. Clonal size and the V and J genes are those of that table, whereas D and trimming came from the DNA. The table records 75,000 to 90,000 clones, 80% of them present only once. This CDR3 region has 15 residues. V was trimmed by 2 bases and J by 0 bases, leaving 11 bases between them. CDR1 is SGHRS, CDR2 YFSETQ, per germline. The sample consisted of peripheral blood. This TCR was sampled from a woman in her seventies with acute or convalescent COVID-19. The V and J genes are TRBV5-1 and TRBJ1-1; D may be TRBD1 (5 bases). CDR3 in DNA: TGCGCCAGCAGCTTCCAGGGACTCATGAACACTGAAGCTTTCTTT. Translation: CASSFQGLMNTEAFF.